The 9 T cell receptor beta chains in this list originate from one sample, sequenced in a study of monozygotic twins with inflammatory bowel disease. For each CDR3 protein, TCRdb gives one entry from its re-call of the 5' RACE reads, without DNA. Its clone listing holds 200,000 to 250,000 distinct CDR3 sequences. The material sequenced was blood. These receptors were collected from a human donor with ulcerative colitis or Crohn's disease, or a healthy co-twin of an affected twin (not recorded which).

This chain's CDR3 is CASSDQGNTEAFF. This chain uses TRBV2 with TRBJ1-1; the TRBD1 assignment by TCRdb is unverifiable without DNA. Germline CDR1 reads SNHLY; CDR2 reads FYNNEI. This CDR3 region has 13 residues. The full variable domain, in which reference TRBV2 and TRBJ1-1 provide the parts outside the CDR3, is EPEVTQTPSHQVTQMGQEVILRCVPISNHLYFYWYRQILGQKVEFLVSFYNNEISEKSEIFDDQFSVERPDGSNFTLKIRSTKLEDSAMYFCASSDQGNTEAFFGQGTRLTVV.

This chain joins TRBV5-1 and TRBJ1-3; the D gene TCRdb calls, TRBD1, cannot be checked with no DNA. The CDR3 contains 17 residues. Germline loops: CDR1 SGHRS, CDR2 YFSETQ. The CDR3 sequence: CASSLSTTGPSGNTIYF.

The chain recombines TRBV5-4 with TRBJ2-1; TCRdb's D gene call, TRBD1, goes unchecked for lack of DNA. The V gene's germline CDR1 is SGHNT and CDR2 YYREEE (reference sequence). The CDR3 totals 15 residues. The CDR3 protein is CASSLWEQGVREQFF.

The V call is TRBV5-1, the J call TRBJ2-7. CDR3 length: 13 residues. Germline-derived CDR1 and CDR2 are SGHRS and YFSETQ. CDR3 region: CASSLDGYYEQYF.

The chain is built from TRBV20-1 and TRBJ2-5; the TCRdb call, TRBD1, lacks DNA for checking. The CDR3 has 12 residues. Germline CDR1 DFQATT, CDR2 SNEGSKA (reference sequence). CDR3: CSARPDRETQYF.

V is TRBV12-3 or TRBV12-4 and J is TRBJ2-2; with no DNA, the TCRdb D assignment of TRBD1 cannot be verified. The CDR3 extends over 15 amino acids. CDR3 residues: CASSPGHPNTGELFF.

The V call is TRBV11-2, the J call TRBJ2-1; the D call from TCRdb, TRBD2, cannot be confirmed without DNA. Per germline, CDR1 SGHAT and CDR2 FQNNGV. The CDR3 has 16 residues. CDR3 residues: CASSLAGTSRRNEQFF.

J is TRBJ2-4 and V is TRBV30. CDR1 is GTSNPN, CDR2 SVGIG, per germline (reference sequence). This CDR3 has 14 residues. CDR3 amino acids: CAWSVRLAKNIQYF.

The CDR3: CASRGTMEETQYF. The J gene is TRBJ2-5, the V gene TRBV2; TCRdb's D call, TRBD2, is unchecked because there is no DNA. The CDR3 is made up of 13 amino acids. Germline-derived CDR1 and CDR2 are SNHLY and FYNNEI.